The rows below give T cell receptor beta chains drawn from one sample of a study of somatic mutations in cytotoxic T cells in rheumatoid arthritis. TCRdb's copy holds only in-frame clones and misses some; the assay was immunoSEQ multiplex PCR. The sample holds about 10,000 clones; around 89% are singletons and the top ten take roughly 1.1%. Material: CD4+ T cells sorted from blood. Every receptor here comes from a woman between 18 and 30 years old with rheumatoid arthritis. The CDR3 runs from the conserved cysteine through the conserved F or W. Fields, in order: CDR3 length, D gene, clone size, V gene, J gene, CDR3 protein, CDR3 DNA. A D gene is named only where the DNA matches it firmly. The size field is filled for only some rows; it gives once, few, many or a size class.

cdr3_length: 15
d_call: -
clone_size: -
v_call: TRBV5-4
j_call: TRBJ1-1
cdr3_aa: CASSGSRVTGTEAFF
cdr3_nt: TGTGCCAGCAGCGGCTCCCGGGTGACGGGCACTGAAGCTTTCTTT

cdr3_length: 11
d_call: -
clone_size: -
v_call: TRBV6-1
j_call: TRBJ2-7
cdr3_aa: CASEGVSEQYF
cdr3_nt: TGTGCCAGCGAGGGGGTCTCCGAGCAGTACTTC

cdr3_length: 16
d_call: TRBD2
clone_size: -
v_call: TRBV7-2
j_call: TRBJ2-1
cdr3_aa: CASSLVAGGPQNEQFF
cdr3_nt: TGTGCCAGCAGCTTAGTAGCGGGGGGGCCTCAGAATGAGCAGTTCTTC

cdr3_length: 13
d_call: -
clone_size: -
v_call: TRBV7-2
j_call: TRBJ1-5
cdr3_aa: CASSFTVDQPQHF
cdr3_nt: TGTGCCAGCAGCTTCACGGTTGATCAGCCCCAGCATTTT

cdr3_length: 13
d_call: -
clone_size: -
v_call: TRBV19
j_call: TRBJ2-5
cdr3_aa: CASSIGVQETQYF
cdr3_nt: TGTGCCAGTAGTATAGGCGTCCAAGAGACCCAGTACTTC

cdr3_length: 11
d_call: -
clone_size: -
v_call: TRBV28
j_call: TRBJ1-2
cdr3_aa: CASSLGLGYTF
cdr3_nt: TGTGCCAGCAGTTTAGGACTTGGCTACACCTTC

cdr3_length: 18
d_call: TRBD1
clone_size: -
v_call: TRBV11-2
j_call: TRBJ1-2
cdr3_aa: CASTRTLTRDRGLEGYTF
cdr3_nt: TGTGCCAGCACCAGGACCTTAACGAGGGACAGGGGGCTAGAGGGCTACACCTTC

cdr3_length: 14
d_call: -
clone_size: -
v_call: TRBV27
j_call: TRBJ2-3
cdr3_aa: CASSIIGQTDTQYF
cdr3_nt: TGTGCCAGCAGTATTATAGGACAGACAGATACGCAGTATTTT

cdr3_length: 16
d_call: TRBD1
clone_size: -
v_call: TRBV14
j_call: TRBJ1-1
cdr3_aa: CASSHTKTGEYTEAFF
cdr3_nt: TGTGCCAGCAGCCACACTAAGACAGGGGAGTACACTGAAGCTTTCTTT

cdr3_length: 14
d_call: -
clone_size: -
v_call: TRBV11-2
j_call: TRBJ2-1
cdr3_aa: CASTGGLSYNEQFF
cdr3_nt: TGTGCCAGCACCGGGGGGCTATCCTACAATGAGCAGTTCTTC

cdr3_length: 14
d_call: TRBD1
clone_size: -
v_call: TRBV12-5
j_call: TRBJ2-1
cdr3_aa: CASGTGTGYNEQFF
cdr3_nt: TGTGCTAGTGGGACCGGGACAGGATACAATGAGCAGTTCTTC

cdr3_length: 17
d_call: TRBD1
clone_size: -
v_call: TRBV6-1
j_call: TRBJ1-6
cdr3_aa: CASSEAATGGVRSPLHF
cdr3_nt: TGTGCCAGCAGTGAAGCCGCGACAGGGGGCGTTCGATCACCCCTCCACTTT

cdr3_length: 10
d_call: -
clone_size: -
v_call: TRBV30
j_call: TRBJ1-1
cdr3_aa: CAWTSSEAFF
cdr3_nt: TGTGCCTGGACGTCCTCTGAAGCTTTCTTT

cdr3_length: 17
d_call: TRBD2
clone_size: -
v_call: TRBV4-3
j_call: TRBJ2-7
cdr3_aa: CASSQDRGLGAGSEQYF
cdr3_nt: TGCGCCAGCAGCCAAGATCGAGGGTTGGGAGCGGGAAGCGAGCAGTACTTC

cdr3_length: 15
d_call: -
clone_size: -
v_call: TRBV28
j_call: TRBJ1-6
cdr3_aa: CASSVTGLSNSPLHF
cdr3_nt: TGTGCCAGCAGTGTTACAGGGTTAAGTAATTCACCCCTCCACTTT

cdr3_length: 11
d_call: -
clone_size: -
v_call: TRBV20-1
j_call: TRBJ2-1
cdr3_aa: CSASSGGMQFF
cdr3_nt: TGCAGTGCTAGTTCGGGCGGGATGCAGTTCTTC

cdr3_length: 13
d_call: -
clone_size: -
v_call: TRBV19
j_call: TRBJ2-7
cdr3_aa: CASSIGLQDRQYF
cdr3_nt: TGTGCCAGTAGTATTGGACTACAGGATAGGCAGTACTTC

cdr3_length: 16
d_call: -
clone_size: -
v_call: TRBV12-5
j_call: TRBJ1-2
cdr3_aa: CASGLSHQATIYGYTF
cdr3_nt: TGTGCTAGTGGTTTGTCGCATCAGGCGACGATCTATGGCTACACCTTC

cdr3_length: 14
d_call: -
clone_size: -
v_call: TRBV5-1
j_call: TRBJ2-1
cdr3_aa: CASSSGGGASEQFF
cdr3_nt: TGCGCCAGCAGCTCGGGGGGCGGGGCTTCTGAGCAGTTCTTC

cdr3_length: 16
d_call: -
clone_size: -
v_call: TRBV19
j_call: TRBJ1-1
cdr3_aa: CASSIDQALVNTEAFF
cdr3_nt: TGTGCCAGTAGTATAGATCAGGCCTTGGTGAACACTGAAGCTTTCTTT

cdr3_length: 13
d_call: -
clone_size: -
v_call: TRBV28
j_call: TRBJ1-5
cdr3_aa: CAAGLLRVGPQHF
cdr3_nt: TGTGCCGCGGGCCTCTTACGGGTCGGGCCCCAGCATTTT

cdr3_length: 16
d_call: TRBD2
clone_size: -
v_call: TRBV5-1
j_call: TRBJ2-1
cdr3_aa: CASSLVAGGPYNEQFF
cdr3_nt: TGCGCCAGCAGCTTGGTCGCGGGAGGGCCCTACAATGAGCAGTTCTTC

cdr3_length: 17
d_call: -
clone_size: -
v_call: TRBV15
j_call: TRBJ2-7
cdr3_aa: CATSRDISGWYTYEQYF
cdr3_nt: TGTGCCACCAGCAGAGATATCTCAGGGTGGTATACCTACGAGCAGTACTTC

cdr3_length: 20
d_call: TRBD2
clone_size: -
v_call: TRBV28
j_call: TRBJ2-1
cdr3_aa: CASSWVGLAKDKSSYNEQFF
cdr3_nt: TGTGCCAGCAGTTGGGTGGGACTAGCGAAAGATAAGAGCTCCTACAATGAGCAGTTCTTC

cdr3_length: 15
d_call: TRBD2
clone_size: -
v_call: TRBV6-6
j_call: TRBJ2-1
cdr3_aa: CASRANSGNYNEQFF
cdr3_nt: TGTGCCAGCAGGGCTAATAGCGGGAACTACAATGAGCAGTTCTTC

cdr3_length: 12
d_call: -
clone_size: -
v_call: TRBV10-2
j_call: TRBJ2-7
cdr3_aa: CASSETEYEQYF
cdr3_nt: TGCGCCAGCAGCGAAACAGAGTACGAGCAGTACTTC

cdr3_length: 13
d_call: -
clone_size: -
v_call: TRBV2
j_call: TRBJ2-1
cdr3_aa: CASKITTRGEQFF
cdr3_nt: TGTGCCAGCAAGATCACCACAAGGGGTGAGCAGTTCTTC

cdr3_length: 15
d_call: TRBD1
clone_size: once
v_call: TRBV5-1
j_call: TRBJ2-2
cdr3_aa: CASSWTGGNTGELFF
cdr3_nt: TGCGCCAGCAGCTGGACAGGGGGGAACACCGGGGAGCTGTTTTTT

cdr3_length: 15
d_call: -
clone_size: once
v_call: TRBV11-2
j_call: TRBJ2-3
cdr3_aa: CASSPYGVRRDTQYF
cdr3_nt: TGTGCCAGCAGCCCGTACGGGGTCCGAAGAGATACGCAGTATTTT

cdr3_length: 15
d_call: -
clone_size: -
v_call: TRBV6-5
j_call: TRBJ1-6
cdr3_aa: CASSSEGARYSPLHF
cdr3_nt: TGTGCCAGCAGTTCGGAAGGGGCGCGTTATTCACCCCTCCACTTT

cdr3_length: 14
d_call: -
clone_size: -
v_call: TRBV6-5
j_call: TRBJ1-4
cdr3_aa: CASSRTATNEKLFF
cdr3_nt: TGTGCCAGCAGTCGGACAGCAACTAATGAAAAACTGTTTTTT

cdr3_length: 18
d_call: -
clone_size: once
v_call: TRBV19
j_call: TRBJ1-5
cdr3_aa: CASSKGVRLGYSNQPQHF
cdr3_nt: TGTGCCAGTAGTAAAGGGGTCAGGTTAGGCTATAGCAATCAGCCCCAGCATTTT

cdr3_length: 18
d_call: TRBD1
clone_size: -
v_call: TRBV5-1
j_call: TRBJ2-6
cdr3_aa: CASSAEVTGVVGANVLTF
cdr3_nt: TGCGCCAGCAGCGCGGAGGTGACAGGGGTCGTTGGGGCCAACGTCCTGACTTTC

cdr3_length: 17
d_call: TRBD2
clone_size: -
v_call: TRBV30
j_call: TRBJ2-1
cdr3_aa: CAWSVGGRARLVNEQFF
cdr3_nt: TGTGCCTGGAGTGTAGGTGGGAGGGCCAGATTGGTTAATGAGCAGTTCTTC

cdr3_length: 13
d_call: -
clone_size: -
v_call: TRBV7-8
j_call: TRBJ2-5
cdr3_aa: CASSAVSGETQYF
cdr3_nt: TGTGCCAGCAGCGCCGTATCGGGAGAGACCCAGTACTTC

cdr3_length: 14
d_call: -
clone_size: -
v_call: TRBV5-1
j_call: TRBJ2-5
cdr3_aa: CASSLVGGTETQYF
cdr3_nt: TGCGCCAGCAGCTTGGTGGGGGGAACGGAGACCCAGTACTTC

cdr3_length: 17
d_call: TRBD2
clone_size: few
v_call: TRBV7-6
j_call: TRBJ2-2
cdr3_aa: CASSFSTSGENTGELFF
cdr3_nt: TGTGCCAGCAGCTTTTCGACTAGCGGGGAGAACACCGGGGAGCTGTTTTTT

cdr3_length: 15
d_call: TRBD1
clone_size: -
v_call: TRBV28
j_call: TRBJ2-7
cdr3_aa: CASSSPGTVSYEQYF
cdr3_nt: TGTGCCAGCAGTTCTCCCGGGACAGTATCGTACGAGCAGTACTTC

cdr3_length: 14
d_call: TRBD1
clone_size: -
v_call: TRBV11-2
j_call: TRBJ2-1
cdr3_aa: CASSSSPQGNEQFF
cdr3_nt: TGTGCCAGCAGCTCCTCGCCACAGGGGAATGAGCAGTTCTTC

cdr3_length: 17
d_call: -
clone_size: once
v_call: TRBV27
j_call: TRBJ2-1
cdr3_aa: CASSTDRAQRGYNEQFF
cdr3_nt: TGTGCCAGCAGCACGGACAGGGCGCAGCGGGGCTACAATGAGCAGTTCTTC

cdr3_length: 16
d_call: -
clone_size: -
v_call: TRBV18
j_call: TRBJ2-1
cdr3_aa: CASKRAGPSGGNEQFF
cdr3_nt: TGTGCCAGCAAGAGAGCCGGGCCCTCTGGGGGGAATGAGCAGTTCTTC

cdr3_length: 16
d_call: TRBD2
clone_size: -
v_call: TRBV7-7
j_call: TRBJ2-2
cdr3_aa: CASSPQRDGNTGELFF
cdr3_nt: TGTGCCAGCAGCCCGCAGCGGGATGGGAACACCGGGGAGCTGTTTTTT

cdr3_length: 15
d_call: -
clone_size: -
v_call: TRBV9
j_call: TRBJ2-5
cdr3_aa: CASSISPGQGGTQYF
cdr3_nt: TGTGCCAGCAGCATATCACCCGGCCAGGGGGGGACCCAGTACTTC

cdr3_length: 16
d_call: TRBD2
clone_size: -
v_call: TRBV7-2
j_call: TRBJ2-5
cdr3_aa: CASSLVWGTSMETQYF
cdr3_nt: TGTGCCAGCAGCTTAGTTTGGGGGACTAGCATGGAGACCCAGTACTTC

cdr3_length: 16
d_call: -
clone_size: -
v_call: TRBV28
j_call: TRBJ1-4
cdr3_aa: CASSGRLLATNEKLFF
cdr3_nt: TGTGCCAGCAGTGGCCGCCTCCTGGCAACTAATGAAAAACTGTTTTTT

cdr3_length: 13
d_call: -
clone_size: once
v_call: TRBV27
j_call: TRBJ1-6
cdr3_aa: CASSFGGTTPLHF
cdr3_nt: TGTGCCAGCAGTTTCGGGGGTACGACACCCCTCCACTTT

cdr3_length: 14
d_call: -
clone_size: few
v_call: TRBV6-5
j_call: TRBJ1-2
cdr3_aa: CASSVEGRDYGYTF
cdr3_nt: TGTGCCAGCAGTGTTGAAGGGAGGGACTATGGCTACACCTTC

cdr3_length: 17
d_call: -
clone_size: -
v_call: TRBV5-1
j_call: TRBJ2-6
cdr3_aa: CASSLEGRGSGANVLTF
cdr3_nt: TGCGCCAGCAGCTTGGAAGGCAGGGGATCTGGGGCCAACGTCCTGACTTTC

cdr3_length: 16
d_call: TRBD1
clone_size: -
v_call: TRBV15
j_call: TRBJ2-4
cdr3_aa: CATSREDQGAGNIQYF
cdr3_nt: TGTGCCACCAGCAGAGAGGATCAGGGGGCGGGAAACATTCAGTACTTC

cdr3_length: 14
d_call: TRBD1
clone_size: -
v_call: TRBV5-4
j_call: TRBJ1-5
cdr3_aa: CASSQGQGDQPQHF
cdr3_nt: TGTGCCAGCAGCCAGGGACAGGGGGATCAGCCCCAGCATTTT

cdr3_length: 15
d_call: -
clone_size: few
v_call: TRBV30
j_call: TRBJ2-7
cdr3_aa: CAWSKSLTGNYEQYF
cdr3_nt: TGTGCCTGGAGCAAATCCCTTACGGGGAACTACGAGCAGTACTTC

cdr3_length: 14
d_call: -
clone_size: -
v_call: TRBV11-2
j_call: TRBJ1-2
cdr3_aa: CASSLERGRDGYTF
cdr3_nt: TGTGCCAGCAGCTTAGAGAGGGGGAGGGATGGCTACACCTTC

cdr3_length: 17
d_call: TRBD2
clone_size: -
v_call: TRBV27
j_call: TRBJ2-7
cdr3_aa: CASSPRTSGRGRYEQYF
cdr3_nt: TGTGCCAGCAGTCCGAGGACTAGCGGGAGGGGTAGGTACGAGCAGTACTTC

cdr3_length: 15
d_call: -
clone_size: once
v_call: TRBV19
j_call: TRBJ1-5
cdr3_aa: CASMQQGIPHQPQHF
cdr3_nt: TGTGCCAGTATGCAACAGGGCATTCCGCATCAGCCCCAGCATTTT

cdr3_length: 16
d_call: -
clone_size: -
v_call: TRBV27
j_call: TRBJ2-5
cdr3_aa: CASSPRGQRKRETQYF
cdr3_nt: TGTGCCAGCAGTCCCAGGGGTCAGAGAAAAAGGGAGACCCAGTACTTC

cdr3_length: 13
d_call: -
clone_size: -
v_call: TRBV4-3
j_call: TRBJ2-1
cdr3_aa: CASSQEPGNEQFF
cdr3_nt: TGCGCCAGCAGCCAAGAACCCGGTAATGAGCAGTTCTTC

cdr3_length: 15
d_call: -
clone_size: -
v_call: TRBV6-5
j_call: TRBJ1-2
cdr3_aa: CASSYGQSTANGYTF
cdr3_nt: TGTGCCAGCAGTTACGGACAGTCCACCGCAAATGGCTACACCTTC